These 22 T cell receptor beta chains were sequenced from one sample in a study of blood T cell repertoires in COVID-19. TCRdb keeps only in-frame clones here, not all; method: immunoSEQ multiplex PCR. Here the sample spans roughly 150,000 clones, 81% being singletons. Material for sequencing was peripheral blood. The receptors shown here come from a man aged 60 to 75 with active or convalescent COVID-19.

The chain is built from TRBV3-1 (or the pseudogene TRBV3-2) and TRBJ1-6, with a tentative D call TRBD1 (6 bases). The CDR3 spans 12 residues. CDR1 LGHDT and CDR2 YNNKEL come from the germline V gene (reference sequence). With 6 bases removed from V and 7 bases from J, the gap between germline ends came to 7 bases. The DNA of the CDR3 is TGTGCCAGCAGTACAGGGAATTCACCCCTCCACTTT. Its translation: CASSTGNSPLHF.

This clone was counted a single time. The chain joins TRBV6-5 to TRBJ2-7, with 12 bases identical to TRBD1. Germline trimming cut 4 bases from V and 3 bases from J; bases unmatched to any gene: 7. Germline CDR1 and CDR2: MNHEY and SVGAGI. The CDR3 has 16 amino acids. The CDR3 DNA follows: TGTGCCAGCAGTTCAAGGGACAGGGGGCGGCGCTACGAGCAGTACTTC. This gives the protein CASSSRDRGRRYEQYF.

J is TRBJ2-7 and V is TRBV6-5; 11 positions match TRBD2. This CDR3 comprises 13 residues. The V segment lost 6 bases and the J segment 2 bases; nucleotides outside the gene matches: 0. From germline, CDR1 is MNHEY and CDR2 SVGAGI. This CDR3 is CASRLAGAYEQYF. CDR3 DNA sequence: TGTGCCAGCAGACTAGCGGGGGCCTACGAGCAGTACTTC.

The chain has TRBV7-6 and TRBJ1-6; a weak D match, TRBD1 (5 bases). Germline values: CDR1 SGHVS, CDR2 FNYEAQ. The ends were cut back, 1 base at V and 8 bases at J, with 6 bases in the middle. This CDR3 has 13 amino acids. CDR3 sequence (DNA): TGTGCCAGCAGCTTAGGGGGGGATTCACCCCTCCACTTT. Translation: CASSLGGDSPLHF.

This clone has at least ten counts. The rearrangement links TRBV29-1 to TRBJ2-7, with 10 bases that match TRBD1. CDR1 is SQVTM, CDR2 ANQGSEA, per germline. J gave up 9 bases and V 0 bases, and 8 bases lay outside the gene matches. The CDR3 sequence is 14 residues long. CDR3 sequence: CSVEDLTTGGGQYF. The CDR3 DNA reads TGCAGCGTTGAAGATCTTACGACAGGGGGCGGGCAGTACTTC.

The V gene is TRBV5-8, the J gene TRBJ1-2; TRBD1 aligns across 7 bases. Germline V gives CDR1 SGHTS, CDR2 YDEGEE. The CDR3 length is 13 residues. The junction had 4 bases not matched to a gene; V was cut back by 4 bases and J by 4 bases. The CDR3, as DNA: TGTGCCAGCAGCCGGACAGGTTCCTATGGCTACACCTTC. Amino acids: CASSRTGSYGYTF.

The DNA for the CDR3 is TGCGCCAGCAGTGAGAGGACAGGAGGGAATTCACCCCTCCACTTT. Translating it yields CASSERTGGNSPLHF. The chain has TRBV10-1 and TRBJ1-6; 7 bases are a match to TRBD1. The length of the CDR3 is 15 residues. V dropped 2 bases and J dropped 7; count of bases not matched to a gene: 5. Germline loops: CDR1 WNHNN, CDR2 SYGVQD (reference sequence).

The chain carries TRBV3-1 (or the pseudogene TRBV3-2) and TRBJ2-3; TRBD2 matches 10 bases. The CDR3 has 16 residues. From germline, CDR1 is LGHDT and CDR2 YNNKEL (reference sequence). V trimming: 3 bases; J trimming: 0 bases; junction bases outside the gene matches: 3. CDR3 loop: CASSQQLAGSTDTQYF. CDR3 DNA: TGTGCCAGCAGCCAGCAACTAGCGGGGAGCACAGATACGCAGTATTTT.

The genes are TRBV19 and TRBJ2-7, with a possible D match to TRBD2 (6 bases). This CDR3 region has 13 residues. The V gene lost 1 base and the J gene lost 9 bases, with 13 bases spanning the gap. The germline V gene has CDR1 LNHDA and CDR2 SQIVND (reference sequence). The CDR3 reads CASSIVGGMRQYF. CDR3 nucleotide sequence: TGTGCCAGTAGTATAGTTGGCGGGATGCGGCAGTACTTC.

Here the CDR3 DNA reads TGCAGTGCTAGTGGGCTAGCGGAGAAATACAATGAGCAGTTCTTC. Its translation: CSASGLAEKYNEQFF. The rearrangement uses TRBV20-1 and TRBJ2-1, with 7 bases lining up with TRBD2. V trimming: 3 bases; J trimming: 4 bases; junction bases outside the gene matches: 9. Germline V gene lookup returns CDR1 DFQATT and CDR2 SNEGSKA (reference sequence). The CDR3 length is 15 residues.

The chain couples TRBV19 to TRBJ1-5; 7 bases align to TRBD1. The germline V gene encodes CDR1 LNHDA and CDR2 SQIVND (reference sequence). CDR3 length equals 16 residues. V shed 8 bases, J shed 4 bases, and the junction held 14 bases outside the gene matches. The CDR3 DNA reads TGTGCCAGTGAGAGTGGACCGGGACAGATGAATCAGCCCCAGCATTTT. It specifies CASESGPGQMNQPQHF. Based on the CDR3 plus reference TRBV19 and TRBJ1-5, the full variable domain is DGGITQSPKYLFRKEGQNVTLSCEQNLNHDAMYWYRQDPGQGLRLIYYSQIVNDFQKGDIAEGYSVSREKKESFPLTVTSAQKNPTAFYLCASESGPGQMNQPQHFGDGTRLSIL.

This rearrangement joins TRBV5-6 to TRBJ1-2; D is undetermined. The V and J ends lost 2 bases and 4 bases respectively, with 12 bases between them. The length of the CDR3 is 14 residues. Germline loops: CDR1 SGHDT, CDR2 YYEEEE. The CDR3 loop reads CASSLIWQAYGYTF. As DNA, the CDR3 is TGTGCCAGCAGCTTAATTTGGCAGGCCTATGGCTACACCTTC. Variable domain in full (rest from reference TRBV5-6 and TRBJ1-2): DAGVTQSPTHLIKTRGQQVTLRCSPKSGHDTVSWYQQALGQGPQFIFQYYEEEERQRGNFPDRFSGHQFPNYSSELNVNALLLGDSALYLCASSLIWQAYGYTFGSGTRLTVV.

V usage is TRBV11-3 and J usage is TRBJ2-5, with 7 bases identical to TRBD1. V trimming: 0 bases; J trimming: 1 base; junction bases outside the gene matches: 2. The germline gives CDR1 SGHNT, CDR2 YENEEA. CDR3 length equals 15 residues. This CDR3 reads CASSLDHRGQETQYF. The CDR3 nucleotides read TGTGCCAGCAGCTTAGATCACAGGGGCCAAGAGACCCAGTACTTC.

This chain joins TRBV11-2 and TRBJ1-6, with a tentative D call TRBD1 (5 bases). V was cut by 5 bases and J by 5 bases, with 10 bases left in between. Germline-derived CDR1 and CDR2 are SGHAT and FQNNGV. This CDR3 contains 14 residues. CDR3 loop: CASSRAGNNSPLHF. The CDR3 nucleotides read TGTGCCAGCAGCAGAGCAGGGAATAATTCACCCCTCCACTTT.

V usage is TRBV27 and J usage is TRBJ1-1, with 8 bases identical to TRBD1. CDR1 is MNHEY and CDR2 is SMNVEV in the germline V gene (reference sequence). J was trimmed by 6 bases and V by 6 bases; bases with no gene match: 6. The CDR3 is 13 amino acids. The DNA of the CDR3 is TGTGCCAGCAGCGGACAGGGAACTGCTGAAGCTTTCTTT. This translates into CASSGQGTAEAFF.

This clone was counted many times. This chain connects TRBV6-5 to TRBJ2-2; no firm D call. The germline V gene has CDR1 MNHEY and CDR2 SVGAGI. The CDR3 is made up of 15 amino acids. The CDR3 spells CAADNWSVRFGELFF. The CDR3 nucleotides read TGTGCAGCCGACAATTGGTCCGTACGGTTCGGGGAGCTGTTTTTT.

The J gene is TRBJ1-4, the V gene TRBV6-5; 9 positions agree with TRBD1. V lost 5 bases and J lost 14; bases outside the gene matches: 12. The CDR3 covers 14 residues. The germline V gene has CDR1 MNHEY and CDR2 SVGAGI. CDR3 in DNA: TGTGCCAGCAGTACGTCCCGGGACAGGGCGATCCTGTTTTTT. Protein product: CASSTSRDRAILFF.

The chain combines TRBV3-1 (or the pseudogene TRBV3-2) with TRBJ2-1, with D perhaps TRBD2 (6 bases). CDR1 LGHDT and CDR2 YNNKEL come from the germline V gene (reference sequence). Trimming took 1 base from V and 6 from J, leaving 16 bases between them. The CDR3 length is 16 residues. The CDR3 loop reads CASSQVSGGIGNEQFF. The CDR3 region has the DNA TGTGCCAGCAGCCAAGTTTCGGGCGGGATCGGCAATGAGCAGTTCTTC.

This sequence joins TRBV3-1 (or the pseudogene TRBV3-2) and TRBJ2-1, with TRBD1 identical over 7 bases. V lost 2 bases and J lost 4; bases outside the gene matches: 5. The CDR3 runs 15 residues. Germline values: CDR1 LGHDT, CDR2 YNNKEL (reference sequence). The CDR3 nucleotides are TGTGCCAGCAGCCAAACGACAGGGCCATACAATGAGCAGTTCTTC. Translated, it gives CASSQTTGPYNEQFF.

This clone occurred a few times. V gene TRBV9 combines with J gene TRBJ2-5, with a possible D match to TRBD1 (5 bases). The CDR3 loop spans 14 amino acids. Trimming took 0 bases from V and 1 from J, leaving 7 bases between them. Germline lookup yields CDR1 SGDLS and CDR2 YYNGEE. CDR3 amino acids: CASSVEGFQETQYF. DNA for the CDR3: TGTGCCAGCAGCGTAGAGGGGTTCCAAGAGACCCAGTACTTC.

The CDR3 sequence is CASSPSSGGTTDTQYF. DNA of the CDR3: TGTGCCAGCAGCCCTTCTAGCGGGGGGACCACAGATACGCAGTATTTT. This chain connects TRBV7-9 to TRBJ2-3, with 11 bases identical to TRBD2. Germline CDR1 reads SEHNR; CDR2 reads FQNEAQ (reference sequence). The CDR3 runs to 16 residues. Losses at the gene ends were 5 bases for V and 2 bases for J; bases not matched to a gene: 6.

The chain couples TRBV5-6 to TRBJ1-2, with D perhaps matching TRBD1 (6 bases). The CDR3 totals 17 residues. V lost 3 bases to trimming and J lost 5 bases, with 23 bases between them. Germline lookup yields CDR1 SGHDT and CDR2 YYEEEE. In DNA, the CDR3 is TGTGCCAGCAGCTCCGCCCGGGGCGGGGGCGATAGATATGGCTACACCTTC. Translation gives CASSSARGGGDRYGYTF.